Below, 28 T cell receptor beta chains from the same sample are listed, as sequenced in a study of shared clonotypes between healthy human individuals (dated by TCRdb to about 2020). The library was produced with the immunoSEQ multiplex PCR assay. TCRdb took this table from immuneACCESS and kept in-frame rearrangements with V and J called. Such tables lack part of the clones; where checked against another copy, unresolved V genes explain under half of the gap, and the rest is unexplained. The sample table contains 2 million to 3 million clones; only one count was recorded for roughly 93% of them. The ten largest make up approximately 0.36% of the sample. Sequencing used naive CD4+ T cells from PBMCs. Taken with the paper, the label for cell subset or site translates to: CD45RA+ positively selected. The receptors shown here come from a man between 18 and 35 years old in good health. Some clones in this sample may be carry-over from other donors' samples.

This chain uses TRBV5-1 with TRBJ1-1; D possibly corresponds to TRBD1 (5 bases). Germline V gives CDR1 SGHRS, CDR2 YFSETQ. V was cut by 1 base and J by 3 bases, with 7 bases left in between. This CDR3 spans 13 amino acids. CDR3 sequence reads: CASSLTQDTEAFF. The CDR3 DNA sequence: TGCGCCAGCAGCTTGACACAGGACACTGAAGCTTTCTTT.

The chain employs TRBV19 and TRBJ1-1; D remains ambiguous. The CDR3 covers 15 residues. V lost 5 bases and J 0 bases, leaving 13 bases between the germline ends. In germline, CDR1 is LNHDA, CDR2 SQIVND (reference sequence). CDR3 coding DNA: TGTGCCAGTAGTGCAGGACCCTACATGAACACTGAAGCTTTCTTT. This sequence encodes CASSAGPYMNTEAFF. The full variable domain, its missing parts supplied by reference TRBV19 and TRBJ1-1, is DGGITQSPKYLFRKEGQNVTLSCEQNLNHDAMYWYRQDPGQGLRLIYYSQIVNDFQKGDIAEGYSVSREKKESFPLTVTSAQKNPTAFYLCASSAGPYMNTEAFFGQGTRLTVV.

The V call is TRBV18, the J call TRBJ2-2, with D possibly TRBD2 on 6 matching bases. The CDR3 extends over 14 amino acids. With 2 bases removed from V and 6 bases from J, the gap between germline ends came to 10 bases. Germline V CDR1 and CDR2: KGHSH, LQKENI. CDR3 residues: CASSPRRDAGELFF. The CDR3 DNA follows: TGTGCCAGCTCACCAAGGCGGGATGCCGGGGAGCTGTTTTTT.

The chain is built from TRBV11-2 and TRBJ1-2; D uncertain. The CDR3 is made up of 14 amino acids. Trimming removed 3 bases from V and 8 bases from J, with 16 bases in between. In germline, CDR1 is SGHAT, CDR2 FQNNGV. The CDR3 DNA reads TGTGCCAGCAGCTTCACTTCCGGGTTATGGGGCTACACCTTC. This translates into CASSFTSGLWGYTF.

Turning to this clone: Other DNA sequences in this specimen translate into the identical CDR3. The chain combines TRBV7-9 with TRBJ1-1; 9 nucleotides align to TRBD1. With V trimmed by 4 bases and J by 2 bases, 5 bases remained unmatched. Per germline, CDR1 SEHNR and CDR2 FQNEAQ (reference sequence). This CDR3 region has 15 residues. For the CDR3, the DNA is TGTGCCAGCAGCTCTCCGGGACAGGGTAACACTGAAGCTTTCTTT. It codes for CASSSPGQGNTEAFF.

The CDR3 region is CAWSVLTGVHYGYTF. CDR3 DNA sequence: TGTGCCTGGAGTGTACTGACAGGGGTTCACTATGGCTACACCTTC. V usage is TRBV30 and J usage is TRBJ1-2, with 8 nucleotides matching TRBD1. CDR3 size: 15 residues. Germline values: CDR1 GTSNPN, CDR2 SVGIG (reference sequence). J was trimmed by 3 bases and V by 0 bases; bases with no gene match: 6.

The chain recombines TRBV9 with TRBJ2-1, with D perhaps TRBD2 (6 bases). CDR3 length: 14 residues. The germline gives CDR1 SGDLS, CDR2 YYNGEE. V shed 0 bases and J shed 4 bases, with 8 bases lying between them. CDR3 in amino acids: CASSVAAGYNEQFF. The CDR3 nucleotides are TGTGCCAGCAGCGTAGCTGCGGGGTACAATGAGCAGTTCTTC.

The chain couples TRBV5-1 to TRBJ2-7, with 10 bases matching TRBD2. Germline V gene lookup returns CDR1 SGHRS and CDR2 YFSETQ. Trimming took 1 base from V and 6 from J; bases not matched to a gene: 7. This CDR3 region has 15 residues. The CDR3 spells CASSLRAGGGSEQYF. CDR3 in DNA: TGCGCCAGCAGCTTGCGAGCGGGAGGGGGCTCCGAGCAGTACTTC. Full variable domain (outside the CDR3, taken from reference TRBV5-1 and TRBJ2-7): KAGVTQTPRYLIKTRGQQVTLSCSPISGHRSVSWYQQTPGQGLQFLFEYFSETQRNKGNFPGRFSGRQFSNSRSEMNVSTLELGDSALYLCASSLRAGGGSEQYFGPGTRLTVT.

The rearrangement uses TRBV6-1 and TRBJ2-7; 8 nucleotides agree with TRBD1. This CDR3 spans 14 amino acids. V gave up 4 bases and J gave up 4 bases; unmatched junction bases: 6. Germline values: CDR1 MNHNS, CDR2 SASEGT. The CDR3 sequence is CASSVQGARYEQYF. The CDR3 DNA reads TGTGCCAGCAGTGTCCAGGGGGCGAGATACGAGCAGTACTTC.

This clone was detected only once. The sample holds other DNA sequences that translate to the same CDR3. The genes are TRBV7-3 and TRBJ2-1, with 9 nucleotides matching TRBD2. V gave up 0 bases and J gave up 2 bases; unmatched junction bases: 2. CDR1 SGHTA and CDR2 FQGTGA come from the germline V gene. The CDR3 is 16 residues long. CDR3 sequence (DNA): TGTGCCAGCAGCTTAACTAGCGGGAGTGCCTACAATGAGCAGTTCTTC. Protein sequence: CASSLTSGSAYNEQFF.

The chain couples TRBV7-3 to TRBJ2-7; TRBD1 aligns across 9 bases. V shed 7 bases and J 3 bases; nucleotides not matched to a gene: 10. Germline CDR1 SGHTA, CDR2 FQGTGA. This CDR3 has 15 residues. CDR3 region: CASNPTWTGVYEQYF. Here the CDR3 DNA reads TGTGCCAGCAACCCGACCTGGACAGGGGTCTACGAGCAGTACTTC.

Of note for this clone: Compared with germline, one end of the junction differs, possibly owing to a read error. This chain's CDR3 is CASSPRRHGIRGDF. Written as DNA, the CDR3 is TGTGCCAGCAGCCCCCGCCGACACGGCATAAGGGGGGACTTC. The chain recombines TRBV11-2 with TRBJ2-5, with D possibly called TRBD1 or TRBD2 (6 bases each). Germline-derived CDR1 and CDR2 are SGHAT and FQNNGV. The CDR3 extends over 14 amino acids.

This rearrangement joins TRBV5-8 to TRBJ1-1; no clear D gene. The V gene lost 2 bases and the J gene lost 4 bases, with 12 bases spanning the gap. The germline V gene has CDR1 SGHTS and CDR2 YDEGEE. The length of the CDR3 is 14 residues. The CDR3 spells CASSFTPEGTEAFF. CDR3 nucleotides: TGTGCCAGCAGCTTCACTCCAGAGGGCACTGAAGCTTTCTTT.

The J gene is TRBJ2-1, the V gene TRBV5-1, with 10 bases aligning to TRBD1. The CDR3 has 14 residues. Germline V gene lookup returns CDR1 SGHRS and CDR2 YFSETQ. V lost 9 bases, J lost 7 bases, and 10 bases stayed unmatched. The CDR3 bases are TGCGCCACCACGAGGGGGACAGGGGATAATGAGCAGTTCTTC. As protein: CATTRGTGDNEQFF. Together with reference TRBV5-1 and TRBJ2-1, the CDR3 gives the full variable domain: KAGVTQTPRYLIKTRGQQVTLSCSPISGHRSVSWYQQTPGQGLQFLFEYFSETQRNKGNFPGRFSGRQFSNSRSEMNVSTLELGDSALYLCATTRGTGDNEQFFGPGTRLTVL.

The gene calls are TRBV5-1 and TRBJ2-1; 12 nucleotides line up with TRBD2. Germline loops: CDR1 SGHRS, CDR2 YFSETQ. The junction had 13 bases not matched to a gene; V was cut back by 4 bases and J by 2 bases. This CDR3 is 19 amino acids long. Here the CDR3 reads CASSPGTSGSQGTYNEQFF. In DNA, the CDR3 is TGCGCCAGCAGCCCGGGGACTAGCGGGTCCCAGGGGACCTACAATGAGCAGTTCTTC.

This chain links TRBV28 with TRBJ1-4; D unclear. This CDR3 is built from 14 residues. Looked up from germline, CDR1 is MDHEN and CDR2 is SYDVKM. V lost 6 bases to trimming and J lost 4 bases, with 12 bases between them. The CDR3 region has the DNA TGTGCCAGCAGCCCGCAAGAGAGTAATGAAAAACTGTTTTTT. It is translated as CASSPQESNEKLFF. The entire variable domain, with the rest obtained from reference TRBV28 and TRBJ1-4, is as follows: DVKVTQSSRYLVKRTGEKVFLECVQDMDHENMFWYRQDPGLGLRLIYFSYDVKMKEKGDIPEGYSVSREKKERFSLILESASTNQTSMYLCASSPQESNEKLFFGSGTQLSVL.

The CDR3 is CASSLGPASSGNTIYF. For the CDR3, the DNA is TGTGCCAGCAGCCTAGGACCCGCGAGCTCTGGAAACACCATATATTTT. The chain joins TRBV5-5 to TRBJ1-3, with D hard to call. The CDR3 has 16 amino acids. Trimming took 4 bases from V and 0 from J, leaving 14 bases between them. CDR1 and CDR2 from the germline V gene are SGHKS and YYEKEE (reference sequence).

The chain combines TRBV9 with TRBJ1-5; D gene unclear. V was trimmed by 2 bases and J by 9 bases, leaving 12 bases between them. Germline values: CDR1 SGDLS, CDR2 YYNGEE. This CDR3 is 13 amino acids long. CDR3 sequence (DNA): TGTGCCAGCAGCGTTGGAAGGGATACGCCCCAGCATTTT. Its protein product is CASSVGRDTPQHF.

This chain links TRBV2 with TRBJ1-2, with D perhaps TRBD1 (5 bases). The CDR3 has 15 residues. The V end lost 8 bases, the J end lost 4 bases, and 20 bases lay between the germline ends. Germline values: CDR1 SNHLY, CDR2 FYNNEI. CDR3 bases: TGTGCCAGCGACACGGGGGAGGGTAAGGCCTATGGCTACACCTTC. Its protein product is CASDTGEGKAYGYTF.

This clone was recorded once. The chain is built from TRBV9 and TRBJ2-3; D is unresolved. Trimming took 2 bases from V and 3 from J, leaving 7 bases between them. Germline loops: CDR1 SGDLS, CDR2 YYNGEE. This CDR3 has 13 residues. The CDR3 DNA reads as TGTGCCAGCAGCGTCGTGGAGACAGATACGCAGTATTTT. It codes for CASSVVETDTQYF.

The chain recombines TRBV18 with TRBJ1-3; D is unresolved. Germline V lookup: CDR1 KGHSH, CDR2 LQKENI. The CDR3 sequence is 16 residues long. The V end was cut by 1 base, the J end by 3 bases, with 13 bases between. In DNA, the CDR3 is TGTGCCAGCTCACCACGAGGGCAAGCAGGTGGAAACACCATATATTTT. It yields the protein CASSPRGQAGGNTIYF.

The chain links TRBV5-6 to TRBJ1-2; D is ambiguous. V lost 3 bases and J 8 bases, leaving 14 bases between the germline ends. In germline, CDR1 is SGHDT, CDR2 YYEEEE. This CDR3 region has 13 residues. The CDR3: CASSYPGLRGYTF. CDR3 coding DNA: TGTGCCAGCAGCTACCCGGGCCTTAGGGGCTACACCTTC.

The V call is TRBV2, the J call TRBJ1-1; D is unresolved. CDR3 length: 13 residues. Germline V CDR1 and CDR2: SNHLY, FYNNEI. The V end was cut by 3 bases, the J end by 9 bases, with 14 bases between. CDR3 amino acids: CASSDGSPRKAFF. The CDR3 coding sequence is TGTGCCAGCAGTGACGGCAGCCCTAGGAAAGCTTTCTTT. The full variable domain, with the rest looked up from reference TRBV2 and TRBJ1-1, is EPEVTQTPSHQVTQMGQEVILRCVPISNHLYFYWYRQILGQKVEFLVSFYNNEISEKSEIFDDQFSVERPDGSNFTLKIRSTKLEDSAMYFCASSDGSPRKAFFGQGTRLTVV.

The chain carries TRBV6-6 and TRBJ2-1; 8 positions agree with TRBD1. Trimming removed 4 bases from V and 0 bases from J; junction bases left unmatched: 5. From germline, CDR1 is MNHNY and CDR2 SVGAGI (reference sequence). The CDR3 contains 16 residues. The CDR3 DNA reads TGTGCCAGCAGTTCTATCACAGGGGGCTCCTACAATGAGCAGTTCTTC. Translated, it gives CASSSITGGSYNEQFF.

Worth noting for this clone: The same CDR3 is also encoded by other DNA sequences in this sample. The V call is TRBV5-5, the J call TRBJ2-7, with 7 bases lining up with TRBD1. Per germline, CDR1 SGHKS and CDR2 YYEKEE (reference sequence). The CDR3 runs to 14 residues. Unmatched junction bases numbered 4, after V lost 0 bases and J lost 4 bases. This chain's CDR3 is CASSLGQGYYEQYF. DNA of the CDR3: TGTGCCAGCAGCTTGGGACAGGGTTATTACGAGCAGTACTTC.

This chain joins TRBV12-5 and TRBJ2-1; the D call may be TRBD1 or TRBD2 (5 bases each). Germline values: CDR1 LGHNT, CDR2 FRNRAP. Trimming took off 2 bases at V and 3 bases at J, with 11 bases between the two ends. This CDR3 contains 15 residues. The CDR3 protein is CASGLRGPSYNEQFF. In nucleotides, the CDR3 is TGTGCTAGTGGTTTGAGGGGACCCAGCTACAATGAGCAGTTCTTC.

The V and J genes are TRBV7-2 and TRBJ2-7, with 7 bases that match TRBD1. After removal of 4 bases from V and 5 bases from J, the junction contained 11 bases not matched to a gene. The germline V gene has CDR1 SGHTA and CDR2 FQGNSA. The CDR3 totals 15 residues. CDR3 residues: CASSSTRQGRNEQYF. CDR3 bases: TGTGCCAGCAGCTCAACCAGACAGGGTAGGAACGAGCAGTACTTC.

J is TRBJ1-5 and V is TRBV10-3; a weak D match, TRBD1 (5 bases). Germline CDR1 is ENHRY and CDR2 is SYGVKD. This CDR3 has 14 residues. V dropped 2 bases and J dropped 5 bases, with 10 bases sitting between them. The CDR3 region is CAISEVGGYQPQHF. CDR3 in DNA: TGTGCCATCAGTGAGGTCGGGGGATATCAGCCCCAGCATTTT.